A selection of T cell receptor beta chains follows, all from one sample in a study of patients and donors after allogeneic stem cell transplantation. TCRdb independently ran MiXCR on the RT-PCR reads; one entry per CDR3 protein. The table lists about 410,000 distinct CDR3 sequences, more than 15% of them singletons. The specimen was blood, either unsorted or a sorted T cell fraction (not recorded which). Source of these receptors: a human donor who was either an allogeneic HSCT recipient or a stem cell or donor lymphocyte infusion donor (not recorded which). It is not recorded whose cells these are; they may come from a transplant donor. Both conserved end residues are part of each CDR3. D genes are given only for firm matches. Only part of the rows carry a size: once, few, many, or a class if the clone is expanded.

size: NA
D: NA
V: TRBV10-3
J: TRBJ1-5
DNA: TGTGCCATCAGTGGGAGGACTGGGATTTATAGCAATCAGCCCCAGCATTTT
CDR3: CAISGRTGIYSNQPQHF

size: NA
D: NA
V: TRBV5-6
J: TRBJ1-1
DNA: TGTGCCAGCAGCTTTACTAACACTGAAGCTTTCTTT
CDR3: CASSFTNTEAFF

size: few
D: NA
V: TRBV7-2
J: TRBJ2-1
DNA: TGTGCCAGCAGCTTGAAAGGGGGGGGTTGGGACAATGAGCAGTTCTTC
CDR3: CASSLKGGGWDNEQFF

size: NA
D: NA
V: TRBV7-2
J: TRBJ2-7
DNA: TGTGCCAGCAGCGTAAATGGGGCCGAAGTTCCCTACGAGCAGTACTTC
CDR3: CASSVNGAEVPYEQYF

size: NA
D: NA
V: TRBV7-9
J: TRBJ2-7
DNA: TGTGCCAGCAGCTTTACGGGGGTTTTTAACGAGCAGTACTTC
CDR3: CASSFTGVFNEQYF

size: NA
D: NA
V: TRBV14
J: TRBJ2-2
DNA: TGTGCCAGCACCCGGGTTACCACCGGGGAGCTGTTTTTT
CDR3: CASTRVTTGELFF

size: few
D: NA
V: TRBV5-1
J: TRBJ2-3
DNA: TGCGCCAGCAGCCGGGACTCTCGTATGGCAGATACGCAGTATTTT
CDR3: CASSRDSRMADTQYF

size: NA
D: NA
V: TRBV5-4
J: TRBJ2-7
DNA: TGTGCCAGCAGCTTGGTCTCTAGCCGCTACGAGCAGTACTTC
CDR3: CASSLVSSRYEQYF

size: many
D: NA
V: TRBV9
J: TRBJ2-2
DNA: TGTGCCAGCAGAATCCGGGGGGCAAACGGGGAGCTGTTTTTT
CDR3: CASRIRGANGELFF

size: few
D: TRBD2
V: TRBV5-6
J: TRBJ2-2
DNA: TGTGCCAGCAGCCCTACTAGCGGGAGGACGTACACCGGGGAGCTGTTTTTT
CDR3: CASSPTSGRTYTGELFF

size: few
D: NA
V: TRBV25-1
J: TRBJ2-7
DNA: TGTGCCAGCACTTTACAGGGTGGAGACGAGCAGTACTTC
CDR3: CASTLQGGDEQYF

size: NA
D: TRBD2
V: TRBV4-3
J: TRBJ2-1
DNA: TGCGCCAGCAGCCAAGTTGAGCGGGGGGGCACGGATGAGCAGTTCTTC
CDR3: CASSQVERGGTDEQFF

size: few
D: NA
V: TRBV12-3/TRBV12-4
J: TRBJ1-1
DNA: TGTGCCACTCAAGTCCGGGCGAGATGGACTGAAGCTTTCTTT
CDR3: CATQVRARWTEAFF

size: NA
D: NA
V: TRBV2
J: TRBJ2-5
DNA: TGTGCCAGCAGTGAAGCGTCCTGGGGCCAGACCCAGTACTTC
CDR3: CASSEASWGQTQYF

size: few
D: NA
V: TRBV20-1
J: TRBJ1-2
DNA: TGCAGTGCTAGAGAAGGGATCTATGGCTACACCTTC
CDR3: CSAREGIYGYTF

size: few
D: NA
V: TRBV7-9
J: TRBJ1-1
DNA: TGTGCCAGCTGCGTCCTTGGGCGGACTGAAGCTTTCTTT
CDR3: CASCVLGRTEAFF

size: many
D: NA
V: TRBV10-2
J: TRBJ2-2
DNA: TGCGCCAGCAGGGGACGGGAGTCGACCGGGGAGCTGTTTTTT
CDR3: CASRGRESTGELFF

size: few
D: NA
V: TRBV24-1
J: TRBJ2-3
DNA: TGTGCCACCAGTGATTTGAGCCCCGGGGAGCCGCGCACAGATACGCAGTATTTT
CDR3: CATSDLSPGEPRTDTQYF

size: few
D: TRBD2
V: TRBV10-3
J: TRBJ2-1
DNA: TGTGCCTCCACAGGGGCACTAGCGGGGGCGGGTGAGCAGTTCTTC
CDR3: CASTGALAGAGEQFF

size: few
D: NA
V: TRBV5-5
J: TRBJ2-1
DNA: TGTGCCAGCAGCTTGGGTATGGGATCCTACAATGAGCAGTTCTTC
CDR3: CASSLGMGSYNEQFF

size: NA
D: TRBD1
V: TRBV20-1
J: TRBJ2-7
DNA: TGCAGTGCTAGAGATTGGACAGGTACCTACGAGCAGTACTTC
CDR3: CSARDWTGTYEQYF

size: NA
D: NA
V: TRBV24-1
J: TRBJ2-5
DNA: TGTGCCACCAGTGGGTCAGGGAAGGAGACCCAGTACTTC
CDR3: CATSGSGKETQYF

size: NA
D: TRBD1
V: TRBV18
J: TRBJ1-6
DNA: TGTGCCAGCTCACGCGACAGGGTGGAGTCACCCCTCCACTTT
CDR3: CASSRDRVESPLHF

size: NA
D: TRBD1
V: TRBV4-1
J: TRBJ1-5
DNA: TGCGCCAGCAGCCTGGACAGGGAAAATCAGCCCCAGCATTTT
CDR3: CASSLDRENQPQHF

size: NA
D: NA
V: TRBV7-3
J: TRBJ2-1
DNA: TGTGCCAGCAGCTTAGTTCGGGCCGTAGGGGCCAATGAGCAGTTCTTC
CDR3: CASSLVRAVGANEQFF

size: NA
D: TRBD2
V: TRBV12-3/TRBV12-4
J: TRBJ2-3
DNA: TGTGCCAGCAGTCCCCCGACTAGCGGAGATACGCAGTATTTT
CDR3: CASSPPTSGDTQYF

size: few
D: TRBD2
V: TRBV20-1
J: TRBJ2-5
DNA: TGCAGTGCTAGCCAGACTAGCGGGAGGCCGGGGGAGACCCAGTACTTC
CDR3: CSASQTSGRPGETQYF

size: NA
D: TRBD1
V: TRBV20-1
J: TRBJ2-3
DNA: TGCAGTGCTAGCCCGACAGGGGAGAAAAGGGCAGATACGCAGTATTTT
CDR3: CSASPTGEKRADTQYF

size: few
D: TRBD1
V: TRBV4-3
J: TRBJ2-2
DNA: TGCGCCAGCAGCCAAGCCCTGTCGACCAGGGGGAAGCTGTTTTTT
CDR3: CASSQALSTRGKLFF

size: NA
D: TRBD1
V: TRBV6-5
J: TRBJ2-7
DNA: TGTGCCAGCAGTTACTCTACACAGGGGGTTCCCGAGCAGTACTTC
CDR3: CASSYSTQGVPEQYF

size: NA
D: TRBD2
V: TRBV4-1
J: TRBJ2-5
DNA: TGCGCCAGCAGCCCACGACTAGCAGCGACCCAGTACTTC
CDR3: CASSPRLAATQYF

size: NA
D: TRBD2
V: TRBV9
J: TRBJ2-7
DNA: TGTGCCAGCAGCCCTCGGACTAGCGCTTCGAGCTCCTACGAGCAGTACTTC
CDR3: CASSPRTSASSSYEQYF

size: many
D: NA
V: TRBV5-1
J: TRBJ1-1
DNA: TGCGCCAGCAGCTTGGAGGCAGGGAACACTGAAGCTTTCTTT
CDR3: CASSLEAGNTEAFF

size: NA
D: NA
V: TRBV6-5
J: TRBJ2-3
DNA: TGTGCCAGCAGTTACTCTGGAGGGAGTAAGGCAGATACGCAGTATTTT
CDR3: CASSYSGGSKADTQYF

size: few
D: NA
V: TRBV30
J: TRBJ2-1
DNA: TGTGCCTGGAGTGTCCCTATAGCTTCCTACAATGAGCAGTTCTTC
CDR3: CAWSVPIASYNEQFF

size: NA
D: NA
V: TRBV28
J: TRBJ2-7
DNA: TGTGCCACCTACTCCCAGGGGCGATACGAGCAGTACTTC
CDR3: CATYSQGRYEQYF

size: NA
D: NA
V: TRBV12-3/TRBV12-4
J: TRBJ1-5
DNA: TGTGCCAGCGGATACAGGGTTAATCAGCCCCAGCATTTT
CDR3: CASGYRVNQPQHF

size: many
D: TRBD1
V: TRBV2
J: TRBJ2-1
DNA: TGTGCCAGCAGCGGACAGGGCCGCTACAATGAGCAGTTCTTC
CDR3: CASSGQGRYNEQFF

size: few
D: NA
V: TRBV10-3
J: TRBJ1-1
DNA: TGTGCCATCAGGGGGGACGGGGGATCGACTGAAGCTTTCTTT
CDR3: CAIRGDGGSTEAFF

size: NA
D: NA
V: TRBV20-1
J: TRBJ2-6
DNA: TGCAGTGCCATCTCGGGGAGTACTGGGGCCAACGTCCTGACTTTC
CDR3: CSAISGSTGANVLTF

size: NA
D: TRBD2
V: TRBV4-2
J: TRBJ2-7
DNA: TGTGCCAGCAGCCCCCGAAATAGCGGGCGAACCTACGAGCAGTACTTC
CDR3: CASSPRNSGRTYEQYF

size: NA
D: NA
V: TRBV5-6
J: TRBJ2-1
DNA: TGTGCCAGCAGCTTGGCCCCGGGGAGGTCCAATGAGCAGTTCTTC
CDR3: CASSLAPGRSNEQFF

size: few
D: NA
V: TRBV5-5
J: TRBJ2-5
DNA: TGTGCCAGCAGCTTAATCCTTCCGGGACTCCGGGTTGCGGAGACCCAGTACTTC
CDR3: CASSLILPGLRVAETQYF

size: few
D: NA
V: TRBV3-1
J: TRBJ2-3
DNA: TGTGCCAGCAGCGCGAGAGCGGGCCCCACAGATACGCAGTATTTT
CDR3: CASSARAGPTDTQYF

size: few
D: NA
V: TRBV5-1
J: TRBJ2-1
DNA: TGCGCCAGCAGCCCGGACCAGAGCTCCTACAATGAGCAGTTCTTC
CDR3: CASSPDQSSYNEQFF

size: NA
D: TRBD2
V: TRBV11-1
J: TRBJ2-1
DNA: TGTGCCAGCTTTAGCGGGGACCACTCCTACAATGAGCAGTTCTTC
CDR3: CASFSGDHSYNEQFF

size: many
D: NA
V: TRBV12-3/TRBV12-4
J: TRBJ2-2
DNA: TGTGCCAGCAGTTTACGGGGGAGAGCGGCGAACACCGGGGAGCTGTTTTTT
CDR3: CASSLRGRAANTGELFF

size: once
D: NA
V: TRBV7-7
J: TRBJ2-2
DNA: TGTGCTAGCAGCTTCAACCCACAAACCGGACGGTGGAGGACCGGGGAGCTGTTTTTT
CDR3: CASSFNPQTGRWRTGELFF

size: NA
D: TRBD2
V: TRBV24-1
J: TRBJ2-1
DNA: TGTGCCACCAGTTTTAGCGGGAGTCGGTGGGATGAGCAGTTCTTC
CDR3: CATSFSGSRWDEQFF

size: few
D: NA
V: TRBV7-9
J: TRBJ1-6
DNA: TGTGCCAGCAGCCCCCCTATGGCACCCCTCCACTTT
CDR3: CASSPPMAPLHF

size: many
D: NA
V: TRBV12-3/TRBV12-4
J: TRBJ1-6
DNA: TGTGCCAGCAGTTTTCGACAGGTCAATTCACCCCTCCACTTT
CDR3: CASSFRQVNSPLHF

size: few
D: NA
V: TRBV7-2
J: TRBJ1-6
DNA: TGTGCCAGCAGCCCCCGAACAGGGTTCTATAATTCACCCCTCCACTTT
CDR3: CASSPRTGFYNSPLHF

size: NA
D: NA
V: TRBV19
J: TRBJ2-7
DNA: TGTGCCAGTATTCGTCCTAGCATTACTTACGAGCAGTACTTC
CDR3: CASIRPSITYEQYF

size: NA
D: TRBD1
V: TRBV5-6
J: TRBJ2-2
DNA: TGTGCCAGCAGCTCACCGGGACAGGGGGATCTGGAGCTGTTTTTT
CDR3: CASSSPGQGDLELFF

size: NA
D: NA
V: TRBV29-1
J: TRBJ1-1
DNA: TGCAGCGTCCAAGAAGCTTTCTTT
CDR3: CSVQEAFF

size: NA
D: TRBD1
V: TRBV12-3/TRBV12-4
J: TRBJ2-3
DNA: TGTGCCAGCAGTCCGGGACAGGGTTTCTACTCCCGGCCAGATACGCAGTATTTT
CDR3: CASSPGQGFYSRPDTQYF

size: NA
D: TRBD1
V: TRBV5-1
J: TRBJ1-2
DNA: TGCGCCAGCAGCTTGATGGGGACAGGGGCTTCTAACTATGGCTACACCTTC
CDR3: CASSLMGTGASNYGYTF

size: few
D: NA
V: TRBV11-1
J: TRBJ1-2
DNA: TGTGCCAGCAGCGCTCTGATTATGGGTGGCTACACCTTC
CDR3: CASSALIMGGYTF

size: NA
D: NA
V: TRBV4-1
J: TRBJ2-5
DNA: TGCGCCAGCAGCCAAGTAGGGCCGATACCCCAAGAGACCCAGTACTTC
CDR3: CASSQVGPIPQETQYF